The T cell receptor (beta chain) described here comes from a study of T-cell memory formation after mild COVID-19. At the level of the study: For the most part, TCR clusters were specific to one donor. Whole-study findings and limits: Clones that shrank (day 15 to 85) were balanced CD4/CD8, whereas later expanders leaned CD4+. Shrinking CD4+ clones resided mostly in CM and EM, and CD8+ ones in EMRA.

In this sample, this clonotype turned up many times. Its target is not known. TCRdb independently ran MiXCR on the 5' RACE reads; one entry per CDR3 protein. The sample yields about 390,000 distinct CDR3 sequences, about 16% seen once. This CDR3 is 15 amino acids long. CDR1 and CDR2 (germline): SGHTA, FQGTGA. V lost 2 bases and J lost 6, with 13 bases in between. The receptor was derived from a man younger than 35 who had mild COVID-19 (a few samples of this study predate the infection). Cell type and time point are not known. J is TRBJ2-2 and V is TRBV7-3; D is undetermined. Sequencing used PBMCs or a T cell subset sorted from them (not recorded which). CDR3 DNA sequence: TGTGCCAGCAGCTTATCGGTTGCGGCGTCCGGGGAGCTGTTTTTT. Residues: CASSLSVAASGELFF.